The clone carrying this T cell receptor (beta chain) appeared once. No antigen is known for it. Using a constant-region primer together with ProtoScript II reverse transcriptase, TCR beta cDNA was made from around 0.55 ug of total RNA. Slightly modified ARM-PCR with three nested multiplex PCR rounds yielded TCR beta libraries. One entry per CDR3 protein, called by TCRdb with MiXCR from the multiplex PCR reads. The sample lists hundreds of thousands of distinct CDR3 sequences, over 55% seen once, with roughly 8.9% in the top ten. The sample comes from a study of tumor-infiltrating lymphocytes in primary liver carcinoma. Notes on the study in general: Tumor-adjacent and tumor-blood pairs shared a smaller degree of overlap than tumor region pairs.

The study extracted blood RNA from unsorted whole blood and also extracted germline DNA. The TCR originated in a man aged 35-49 years with primary liver carcinoma and hepatitis B virus infection. The material sequenced was peripheral blood.

The CDR3 loop reads CASSSGTEFNYGYTF. CDR3 DNA: TGTGCCAGCAGCTCAGGGACAGAGTTTAACTATGGCTACACCTTC. The rearrangement uses TRBV7-8 and TRBJ1-2, with 7 bases identical to TRBD1. The CDR3 is 15 amino acids. The trim removed 4 bases at V and 1 base at J, leaving 6 bases unmatched. Per the germline V gene, CDR1 is SGHVS and CDR2 is FQNEAQ.